This TCR beta chain was recorded in a study of Graves' ophthalmopathy and Graves' hyperthyroidism listed by TCRdb under 2018. Describing the broader study: Peripheral blood was collected at initial diagnosis, prior to any treatment. The 100 discovery patients were randomly split 7:3 into training and test sets. After sampling, hyperthyroidism patients received methimazole starting at 30 mg daily, and ophthalmopathy patients received high-dose intravenous methylprednisolone. In about six hyperthyroidism patients, the T-cell repertoires found in thyroid tissue were compared with those found in blood. In total, approximately 140 blood samples were TCR-sequenced: 40 to 45 ophthalmopathy, under 85 hyperthyroidism and roughly 17 hyperthyroidism-to-ophthalmopathy patients. For independent validation, a separate cohort was made up of 18 to 20 hyperthyroidism patients plus 17 patients who later progressed from hyperthyroidism to ophthalmopathy. To explore V-J signatures that distinguish ophthalmopathy from hyperthyroidism, a discovery set of 100 patients was enrolled, made up of some 41 with ophthalmopathy and some 58 with stable hyperthyroidism. To tell Graves' ophthalmopathy apart from Graves' hyperthyroidism, and to predict which patients would progress to ophthalmopathy, the study relied on TCR beta repertoire signatures.

For repertoire sequencing, the TCR beta CDR3 regions were amplified from RNA transcripts. A first-round RT-PCR used HTBI primers with the Qiagen OneStep RT-PCR kit, followed by a second-round multiplex PCR, size selection and purification. Sequencing of the libraries was carried out on an Illumina HiSeq2000 in paired-end mode with 100 bp reads. The original methods were these. SOAPnuke was used for read processing, and reads with adapters, uncalled bases, a mean Phred below 15, or no exact constant-primer or identifier match were discarded. High-quality paired reads were merged with COPE v1.2.5. Each unique nucleotide sequence was treated as a clonotype, and MiTCR v1.1 was used to align the clonotypes to the IMGT TRB V, D and J references. Only V-J combinations with frequency above 0.0001 were analysed, covering approximately 99% of repertoires. A TCR clonal expansion and chaos score per V-J combination was defined as the ratio of F50 clonal expansion to chaos observed in the TCRdist matrix. Features were reduced by Welch's t-statistics and random forest to around 13 V-J combinations, which fed a naive Bayes classifier. The Morisita-Horn index was used to measure how similar the thyroid and blood repertoires were. The raw public reads went through TCRdb reprocessing: fastp at Q25, MiXCR clone calling, in-frame beta chains kept. Each record represents a unique CDR3 protein, reported with the most common genes and DNA among its rows. V and J calls and clone size were set by TCRdb, not the authors. This sample comprises roughly 500,000 distinct CDR3 sequences, approximately 15% of them detected only once. The top ten clonotypes cover approximately 9.8% of the sample.

Results the study describes overall, beyond this receptor: In validation, the model predicted ophthalmopathy progression with 55% to 71% sensitivity and roughly 72% specificity; some 13 predicted patients were CT-confirmed with GO in a median of about 6.1 months. The 13-signature model separated ophthalmopathy from stable hyperthyroidism with approximately 88% sensitivity and 81.08% specificity in cross-validation, and 80%/75% in the test set. Most expanded thyroid clonotypes with a frequency above 0.001 also appeared in blood, which suggests that blood repertoires may reflect the immune response in the thyroid. Sample size was not statistically predetermined, and group allocation was not concealed from the investigators.

This clonotype was observed many times. Its binding antigen is unknown. There are no base qualities to consult, and no much larger clone falls within one base. Ophthalmopathy patients had moderately to severely active disease, Clinical Activity Score of at least 3, NOSPECS grade of at least 4, and disease duration under 3 months. Patients with other autoimmune diseases, uncontrolled infections, pregnancy or lactation were excluded from the study. Clinical symptoms, serum thyroxine, TRAb, thyroid ultrasound and orbital computed tomography were used for diagnosis. Ficoll-Paque density gradient centrifugation was used to isolate PBMCs from under 11 ml of fresh peripheral blood. Total RNA was extracted using Trizol reagent, and RNA quality was checked on an Agilent 2100 Bioanalyzer. The CDR3 numbers 11 residues from cysteine through phenylalanine. Of the read, only the CDR3 DNA is kept; its 33 bases are in frame from base 1. The trim is 6 bases for V and 11 bases for J, with a gap of 11 bases between the germline ends. The germline V gene provides CDR1 MNHEY and CDR2 SVGAGI.

This sequence was found in a woman aged 25 to 39 with Graves' ophthalmopathy. Donor details come from another sample of the same person, matched by shared clones. The sequencing input was blood. Recombination connected TRBV6-5 to TRBJ1-5, with the D gene too uncertain to name. The DNA reads TGTGCCAGCAGATTAGGTCCGTCCCAGCATTTT. Its coded protein is CASRLGPSQHF.